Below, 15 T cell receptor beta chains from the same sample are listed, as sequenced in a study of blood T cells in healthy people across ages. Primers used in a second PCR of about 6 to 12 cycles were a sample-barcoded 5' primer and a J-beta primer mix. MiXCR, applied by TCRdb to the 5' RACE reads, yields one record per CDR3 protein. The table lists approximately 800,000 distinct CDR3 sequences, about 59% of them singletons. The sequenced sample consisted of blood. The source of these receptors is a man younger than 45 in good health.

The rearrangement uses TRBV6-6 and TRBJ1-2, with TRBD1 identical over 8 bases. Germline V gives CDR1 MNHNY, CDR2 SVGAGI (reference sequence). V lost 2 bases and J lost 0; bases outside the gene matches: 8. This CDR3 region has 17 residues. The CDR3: CASSYQDRVFTNYGYTF. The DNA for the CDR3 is TGTGCCAGCAGTTACCAGGACAGGGTGTTTACTAACTATGGCTACACCTTC.

The CDR3 DNA is TGTGCCAGCAGTAACACAGGGGGCCCAAACATTCAGTACTTC. Residues: CASSNTGGPNIQYF. This chain uses TRBV12-3 or TRBV12-4 with TRBJ2-4; the match to TRBD1 covers 9 bases. The CDR3 spans 14 residues. J was trimmed by 6 bases and V by 5 bases; bases with no gene match: 5.

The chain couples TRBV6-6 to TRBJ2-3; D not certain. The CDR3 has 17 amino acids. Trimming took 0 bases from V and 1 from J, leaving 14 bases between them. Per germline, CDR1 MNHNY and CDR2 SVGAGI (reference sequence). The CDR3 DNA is TGTGCCAGCAGTTACTCGAGACTGGCGAGACGCACAGATACGCAGTATTTT. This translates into CASSYSRLARRTDTQYF.

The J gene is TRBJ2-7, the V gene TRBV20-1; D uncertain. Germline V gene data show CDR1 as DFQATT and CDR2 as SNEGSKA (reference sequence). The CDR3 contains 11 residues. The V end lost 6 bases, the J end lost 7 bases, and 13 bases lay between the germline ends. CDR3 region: CSAAAVEEQYF. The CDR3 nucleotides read TGCAGTGCCGCGGCCGTTGAAGAGCAGTACTTC.

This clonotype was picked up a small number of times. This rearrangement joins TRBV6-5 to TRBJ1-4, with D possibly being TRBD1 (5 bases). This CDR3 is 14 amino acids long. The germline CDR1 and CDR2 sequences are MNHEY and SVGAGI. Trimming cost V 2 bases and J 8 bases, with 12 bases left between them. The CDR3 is CASSYQGRPEKLFF. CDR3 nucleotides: TGTGCCAGCAGTTACCAGGGTAGGCCCGAAAAACTGTTTTTT.

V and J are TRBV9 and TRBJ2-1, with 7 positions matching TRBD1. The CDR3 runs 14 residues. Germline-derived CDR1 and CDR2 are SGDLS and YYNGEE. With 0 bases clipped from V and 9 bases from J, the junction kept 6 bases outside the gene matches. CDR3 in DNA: TGTGCCAGCAGCGTAGGTACAGGGGTCCGTGAGCAGTTCTTC. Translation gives CASSVGTGVREQFF.

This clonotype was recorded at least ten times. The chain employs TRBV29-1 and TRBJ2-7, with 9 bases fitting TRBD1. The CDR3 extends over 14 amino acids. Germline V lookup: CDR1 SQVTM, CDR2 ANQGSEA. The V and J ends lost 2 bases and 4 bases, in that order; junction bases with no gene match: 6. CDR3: CSVETGGAGYEQYF. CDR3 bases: TGCAGCGTTGAAACAGGGGGCGCAGGGTACGAGCAGTACTTC.

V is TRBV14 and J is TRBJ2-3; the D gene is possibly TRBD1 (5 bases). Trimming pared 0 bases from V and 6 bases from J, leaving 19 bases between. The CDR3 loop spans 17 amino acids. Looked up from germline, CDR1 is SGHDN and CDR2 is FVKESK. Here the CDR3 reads CASSQELGQSSSDTQYF. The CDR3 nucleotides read TGTGCCAGCAGCCAAGAGTTAGGACAATCATCCTCCGATACGCAGTATTTT.

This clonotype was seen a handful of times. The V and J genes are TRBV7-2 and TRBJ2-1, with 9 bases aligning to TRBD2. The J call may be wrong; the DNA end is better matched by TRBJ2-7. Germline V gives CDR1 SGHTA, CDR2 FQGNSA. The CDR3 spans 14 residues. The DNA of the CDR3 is TGTGCCACCAAAGCGGGGGGCTCCTACAATGAGCAGTACTTC. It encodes CATKAGGSYNEQYF.

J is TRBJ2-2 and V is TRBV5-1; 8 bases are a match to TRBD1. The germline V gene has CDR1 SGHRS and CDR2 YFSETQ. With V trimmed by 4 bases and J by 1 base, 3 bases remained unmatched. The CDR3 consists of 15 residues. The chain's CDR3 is CASSGTGLNTGELFF. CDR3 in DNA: TGCGCCAGCAGCGGGACAGGCTTGAACACCGGGGAGCTGTTTTTT.

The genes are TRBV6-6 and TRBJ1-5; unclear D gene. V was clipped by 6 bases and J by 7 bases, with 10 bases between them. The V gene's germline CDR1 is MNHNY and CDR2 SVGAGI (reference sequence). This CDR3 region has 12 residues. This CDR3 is CASRVLGQPQHF. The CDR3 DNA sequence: TGTGCCAGCAGGGTATTGGGGCAGCCCCAGCATTTT.

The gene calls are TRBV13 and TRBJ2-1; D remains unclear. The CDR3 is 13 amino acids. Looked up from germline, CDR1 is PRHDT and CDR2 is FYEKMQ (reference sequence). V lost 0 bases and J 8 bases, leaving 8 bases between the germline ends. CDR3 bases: TGTGCCAGCAGCTTAGGGACCGTCCATGAGCAGTTCTTC. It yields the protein CASSLGTVHEQFF.

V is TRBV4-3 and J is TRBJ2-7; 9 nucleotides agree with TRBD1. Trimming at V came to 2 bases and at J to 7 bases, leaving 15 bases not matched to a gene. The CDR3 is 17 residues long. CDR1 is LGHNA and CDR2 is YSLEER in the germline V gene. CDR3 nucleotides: TGCGCCAGCAGCCAATCGACGGCCGGGACAGGGTCTGGTGAGCAGTACTTC. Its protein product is CASSQSTAGTGSGEQYF.

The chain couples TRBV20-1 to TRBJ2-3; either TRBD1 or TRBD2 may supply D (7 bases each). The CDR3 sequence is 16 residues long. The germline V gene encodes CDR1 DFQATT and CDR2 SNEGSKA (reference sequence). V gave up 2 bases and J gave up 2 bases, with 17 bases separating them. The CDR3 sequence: CSARPSGGGPTDTQYF. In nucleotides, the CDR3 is TGCAGTGCTAGACCCTCAGGGGGGGGGCCCACAGATACGCAGTATTTT.

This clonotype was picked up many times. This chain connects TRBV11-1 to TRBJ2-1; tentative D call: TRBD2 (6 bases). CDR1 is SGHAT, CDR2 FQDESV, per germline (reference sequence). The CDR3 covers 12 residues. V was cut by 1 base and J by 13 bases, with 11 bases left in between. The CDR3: CASSLEGLKQFF. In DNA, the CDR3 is TGTGCCAGCAGCTTAGAGGGACTTAAACAGTTCTTC. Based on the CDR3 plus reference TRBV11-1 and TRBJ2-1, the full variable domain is EAEVAQSPRYKITEKSQAVAFWCDPISGHATLYWYRQILGQGPELLVQFQDESVVDDSQLPKDRFSAERLKGVDSTLKIQPAELGDSAMYLCASSLEGLKQFFGPGTRLTVL.